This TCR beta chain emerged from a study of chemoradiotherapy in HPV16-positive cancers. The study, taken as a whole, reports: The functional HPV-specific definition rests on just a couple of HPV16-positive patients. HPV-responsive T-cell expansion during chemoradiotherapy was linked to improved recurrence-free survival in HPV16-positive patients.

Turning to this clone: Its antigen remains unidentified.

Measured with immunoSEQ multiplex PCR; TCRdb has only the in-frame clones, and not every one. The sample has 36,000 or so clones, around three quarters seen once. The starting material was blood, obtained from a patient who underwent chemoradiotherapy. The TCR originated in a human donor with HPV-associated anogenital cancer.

Here the CDR3 reads CATSRPGTDNYGYTF. CDR3 DNA: TGTGCCACCAGCAGACCTGGGACAGATAACTATGGCTACACCTTC. The chain carries TRBV15 and TRBJ1-2; 7 bases are shared with TRBD1. The V segment lost 2 bases and the J segment 1 base; nucleotides outside the gene matches: 4. This CDR3 has 15 residues. Looked up from germline, CDR1 is LNHNV and CDR2 is YYDKDF (reference sequence).